The 26 T cell receptor beta chains presented below share a single source sample, sequenced in a study of CD8+ T cells in alopecia areata. The authors extracted RNA and reverse transcribed it into cDNA as the sequencing template. TCRdb keeps only in-frame clones here, not all; method: immunoSEQ multiplex PCR. Singletons are absent from the sample, which has roughly 110,000 clones. The sequenced sample was lesional skin. Receptors originate from a C3H/HeJ mouse with alopecia areata. This line is of MHC haplotype H2-k.

A note on this clone: Gene names refer to mouse genes. The sequenced fragment ends 4 residues before the CDR3 boundary, so the rest is inferred from the germline J gene. The chain recombines TRBV13-3 with TRBJ2-7, with D maybe TRBD1 (5 bases). Germline V gives CDR1 NNHDY, CDR2 SYVADS. The CDR3 has 12 amino acids. CDR3 sequence reads: CASSWTPYEQYF. The CDR3 DNA, read in part, is TGTGCCAGCAGTTGGACACCTTAT.

A remark on this clone: Any gene name here is a mouse gene name. The read ends 4 residues shy of where the CDR3 ends; the end is completed using the germline J gene. The rearrangement uses TRBV13-3 and TRBJ2-7; D might be TRBD1 (6 bases). With 4 bases removed from V and 2 bases from J, the gap between germline ends came to 10 bases. This CDR3 spans 13 amino acids. Germline lookup yields CDR1 NNHDY and CDR2 SYVADS. CDR3 residues: CASSQGTPYEQYF. The covered CDR3 bases are TGTGCCAGCAGTCAGGGGACCCCCTAT.

A remark on this clone: Gene names and germline match the mouse. Sequencing ends 4 residues short of the CDR3 end; the germline J gene provides the rest. The chain is built from TRBV19 and TRBJ1-1; D perhaps matches TRBD1 (5 bases). Germline V lookup: CDR1 FNHDT, CDR2 SITEND (reference sequence). CDR3 size: 12 residues. The covered CDR3 bases are TGTGCCAGCAGCCCCCCCGACAGA. Its translation: CASSPPDR. The entire CDR3 protein reads CASSPPDREVFF. The entire variable domain, with the rest obtained from reference TRBV19 and TRBJ1-1, is as follows: GGIITQTPKFLIGQEGQKLTLKCQQNFNHDTMYWYRQDSGKGLRLIYYSITENDLQKGDLSEGYDASREKKSSFSLTVTSAQKNEMAVFLCASSPPDREVFFGKGTRLTVV.

This clone has only a few counts. The gene symbols are mouse symbols. The missing CDR3 end, 4 residues past where the read stops, is filled in from the germline J gene. V gene TRBV19 combines with J gene TRBJ2-4, with 9 bases aligning to TRBD2. The CDR3 extends over 16 amino acids. Germline trimming cut 3 bases from V and 1 base from J; bases unmatched to any gene: 6. Germline V gene sequence: CDR1 FNHDT, CDR2 SITEND (reference sequence). The part of the CDR3 DNA that was read is TGTGCCAGCAGTACCGGACTGGGGTCTCGTCAAAAC. Translated, it gives CASSTGLGSRQN. The CDR3 reads in full as CASSTGLGSRQNTLYF.

Comment on this clone: The genes and germline here are from mouse. The CDR3 goes on 4 residues after the read ends, and that part is filled in from the germline J gene. The rearrangement links TRBV1 to TRBJ2-1; D is perhaps TRBD1 (5 bases). Germline V gene lookup returns CDR1 NSQYPW and CDR2 LRSPGD (reference sequence). The germline V and J ends were trimmed by 4 bases and 2 bases, with 12 bases remaining between them. This CDR3 region has 15 residues. This CDR3 is CTCSVGQNHYAEQFF. CDR3 DNA, as far as it was read: TGCACCTGCAGTGTAGGACAAAATCACTATGCT.

This clone was picked up a small number of times. Gene names follow the mouse nomenclature. The DNA ends 4 residues before the CDR3 does, and the rest of the CDR3 is filled in from the germline J gene. Other DNA sequences of this sample code for an identical CDR3. This chain connects TRBV17 to TRBJ2-5; TRBD2 aligns across 11 bases. The CDR3 extends over 14 amino acids. The germline V gene encodes CDR1 MNHDT and CDR2 YYDKIL. This chain's CDR3 is CASSRDWGKDTQYF. CDR3 DNA (partial): TGTGCTAGCAGTCGGGACTGGGGGAAAGAC.

For this clone: Each gene name is a mouse one. CDR3 sequence reads: CASSPLTGGNYAEQFF. The CDR3 bases that were read are TGTGCCAGCAGCCCCCTGACTGGGGGGAACTATGCT. The chain has TRBV4 and TRBJ2-1; the match to TRBD2 covers 10 bases. The read terminates 4 residues before the CDR3 end, so the remaining end is supplied by the germline J gene. Trimming removed 5 bases from V and 1 base from J; junction bases left unmatched: 5. From germline, CDR1 is LGHDT and CDR2 YNNKQL (reference sequence). CDR3 length: 16 amino acids.

This clone came up a few times. Gene names refer to mouse genes. The read comes to an end 4 residues before the CDR3 does, leaving the germline J gene to fill in the end. The V and J genes are TRBV13-1 and TRBJ2-1, with TRBD1 matching over 7 bases. The CDR3 has 16 residues. With 0 bases clipped from V and 1 base from J, the junction kept 4 bases outside the gene matches. Germline assignment: CDR1 NSHNY and CDR2 SYGAGN. The CDR3 DNA, read in part, is TGTGCCAGCAGTGATGGTTGGACAGGAAACTATGCT. It yields the protein CASSDGWTGNYA. The whole CDR3 sequence is CASSDGWTGNYAEQFF.

This clone was counted between two and nine times. The gene names given are mouse names. CDR3 residues: CASGDVDWGAYEQYF. The DNA read from the CDR3 is TGTGCCAGCGGTGATGTGGACTGGGGGGCCTAT. This chain links TRBV13-2 with TRBJ2-7; TRBD2 matches 11 bases. The read ends 4 residues early relative to the CDR3; the germline J gene fills the gap. Germline CDR1 NNHNN, CDR2 SYGAGS (reference sequence). Losses at the gene ends were 0 bases for V and 2 bases for J; bases not matched to a gene: 1. CDR3 size: 15 residues.

This clone was detected only a few times. Gene names follow the mouse nomenclature. The missing CDR3 end, 4 residues past where the read stops, is filled in from the germline J gene. V is TRBV13-3 and J is TRBJ2-3; 9 positions agree with TRBD2. CDR3 size: 14 residues. The V gene end was trimmed by 6 bases and the J gene end by 2 bases; junction bases not matched to a gene: 4. Germline CDR1 is NNHDY and CDR2 is SYVADS. Incomplete CDR3 DNA: TGTGCCAGCATCCGGACTGGGGTTGCAGAA. Translated: CASIRTGVAE. The complete CDR3 sequence is CASIRTGVAETLYF.

This clone was counted a few times. A much larger clone differs from this one at a single base, so this may be a read error. Each gene name is a mouse one. The CDR3 end falls 4 residues outside the read, so it is completed with the germline J gene. The J gene is TRBJ2-7, the V gene TRBV19, with unresolved D. The length of the CDR3 is 12 residues. V was pared by 5 bases and J by 0 bases, with 6 bases between. Germline CDR1 is FNHDT and CDR2 is SITEND (reference sequence). The CDR3 loop reads CASRLSSYEQYF. The CDR3 DNA, read in part, is TGTGCCAGCAGACTGAGCTCCTAT. Using reference TRBV19 and TRBJ2-7 for the parts outside the CDR3, the full variable domain is GGIITQTPKFLIGQEGQKLTLKCQQNFNHDTMYWYRQDSGKGLRLIYYSITENDLQKGDLSEGYDASREKKSSFSLTVTSAQKNEMAVFLCASRLSSYEQYFGPGTRLTVL.

This clone was seen only a few times. The listed genes are named as in mouse. The sequenced CDR3 bases are TGTGCCAGCAGTATAGATTTCGGACAGGCCTAT. Its translation: CASSIDFGQAY. The full CDR3 reads CASSIDFGQAYEQYF. The rearrangement joins TRBV19 to TRBJ2-7, with 7 bases that match TRBD1. The CDR3 extends 4 residues past the end of the read, so its final part is completed from the germline J gene. CDR3 length: 15 amino acids. Trimming at V came to 0 bases and at J to 2 bases, leaving 5 bases not matched to a gene. CDR1 and CDR2 from the germline V gene are FNHDT and SITEND (reference sequence).

A remark on this clone: Gene names are mouse gene names. The CDR3 is cut off 4 residues early in the read; its end comes from the germline J gene. This chain joins TRBV1 and TRBJ2-1, with TRBD1 matching over 9 bases. CDR3 length: 15 residues. CDR1 and CDR2 (germline): NSQYPW, LRSPGD (reference sequence). CDR3 sequence reads: CTCSEPGTGRAEQFF. CDR3 DNA (partial): TGCACCTGCAGTGAGCCCGGGACAGGGAGGGCT.

A note on this clone: Gene names refer to mouse genes. Read coverage stops 4 residues before the CDR3 terminus; the germline J gene supplies the remainder. The chain couples TRBV1 to TRBJ2-7, with 7 bases fitting TRBD1. This CDR3 has 15 amino acids. J lost 3 bases, V lost 0 bases, and 5 bases had no gene match. Germline CDR1 NSQYPW, CDR2 LRSPGD (reference sequence). The CDR3 sequence is CTCSADVRGNYEQYF. Partial CDR3 DNA: TGCACCTGCAGTGCAGATGTCAGGGGGAACTAT.

To note about this clone: The genes and germline here are from mouse. Read data end 4 residues before the CDR3 end; the end is taken from the germline J gene. The sample has other DNA sequences that encode this CDR3 too. The chain uses TRBV13-2 and TRBJ2-1; 11 nucleotides agree with TRBD2. V lost 3 bases to trimming and J lost 5 bases; unmatched junction nucleotides: 1. The CDR3 runs 14 residues. Looked up from germline, CDR1 is NNHNN and CDR2 is SYGAGS (reference sequence). The CDR3 spells CASGGLGGDAEQFF. The covered CDR3 bases are TGTGCCAGCGGTGGACTGGGGGGGGATGCT.

A few counts support this clone. A far more abundant clone sits one base away, making this likely a read error. Mouse germline and gene names are used. Read sequence stops 4 residues before the CDR3 end, and the germline J gene provides the missing end. V gene TRBV19 combines with J gene TRBJ2-1; 10 bases agree with TRBD2. V gave up 4 bases and J gave up 1 base; unmatched junction bases: 2. The germline CDR1 and CDR2 sequences are FNHDT and SITEND (reference sequence). CDR3 length equals 15 residues. The covered CDR3 bases are TGTGCCAGCAGTGACTGGGGGGAAAACTATGCT. It specifies CASSDWGENYA. The whole CDR3 sequence reads CASSDWGENYAEQFF.

This clone was seen a handful of times. Here the gene names and germline are mouse. The read stops 4 residues short of the end of the CDR3; the missing end is completed from the germline J gene. V gene TRBV31 combines with J gene TRBJ2-1; 8 bases are a match to TRBD2. The CDR3 is made up of 13 amino acids. CDR1 is GKSSPN, CDR2 SITVG, per germline. The part of the CDR3 DNA that was read is TGTGCCTGGAGTCTGGCTGGGGGGCCT. As protein: CAWSLAGGP. The entire CDR3 sequence reads CAWSLAGGPEQFF.

This clone has more than one count but fewer than ten. Genes and germline come from the mouse. The CDR3 goes on 4 residues after the read ends, and that part is filled in from the germline J gene. V usage is TRBV13-3 and J usage is TRBJ1-1; the D gene is possibly TRBD1 (6 bases). This CDR3 region has 14 residues. The germline V gene encodes CDR1 NNHDY and CDR2 SYVADS. V was clipped by 6 bases and J by 0 bases, with 12 bases between them. CDR3 sequence: CASISGQANTEVFF. Incomplete CDR3 DNA: TGTGCCAGCATCTCGGGACAAGCAAACACA.

This clone was observed a few times. The genes are named according to mouse. The read stops 4 residues short of the end of the CDR3; the missing end is completed from the germline J gene. The chain joins TRBV19 to TRBJ1-2; 10 bases fit TRBD1. The CDR3 covers 16 residues. Germline values: CDR1 FNHDT, CDR2 SITEND (reference sequence). The V and J ends lost 5 bases and 3 bases, in that order; junction bases with no gene match: 10. Here the CDR3 reads CASSDTPDRGDSDYTF. The sequenced part of the CDR3 DNA is TGTGCCAGCAGCGATACTCCGGACAGGGGGGACTCC.

Notes on this clone: Gene names and germline match the mouse. The CDR3 end lies 4 residues beyond the end of the read and is filled in from the germline J gene. The chain carries TRBV13-3 and TRBJ2-2; TRBD2 agrees at 11 bases. Germline lookup yields CDR1 NNHDY and CDR2 SYVADS. Trimming at V came to 4 bases and at J to 4 bases, leaving 9 bases not matched to a gene. CDR3 length equals 17 residues. The CDR3 DNA, read in part, is TGTGCCAGCAGTCCGGACTGGGGGGAACCCGGCACCGGG. This translates into CASSPDWGEPGTG. The entire CDR3 is CASSPDWGEPGTGQLYF.

Of note for this clone: The gene symbols are mouse symbols. Read sequence stops 4 residues before the CDR3 end, and the germline J gene provides the missing end. V gene TRBV13-2 combines with J gene TRBJ2-1; 10 bases line up with TRBD2. CDR3 size: 17 residues. Germline assignment: CDR1 NNHNN and CDR2 SYGAGS (reference sequence). V gave up 0 bases and J gave up 3 bases; unmatched junction bases: 6. The sequenced part of the CDR3 DNA is TGTGCCAGCGGTGATGCAGTGACTGGGGGGCTCTATGCT. It codes for CASGDAVTGGLYA. The whole CDR3 sequence is CASGDAVTGGLYAEQFF.

This clone has ten or more counts. Mouse gene names and germline throughout. The read ends 4 residues before the CDR3 terminus; that terminus is restored from the germline J gene. This rearrangement joins TRBV13-3 to TRBJ1-4; D is uncertain. Trimming took 4 bases from V and 3 from J, leaving 7 bases between them. CDR1 is NNHDY and CDR2 is SYVADS in the germline V gene. CDR3 length: 13 amino acids. Here the CDR3 reads CASSPKTNERLFF. The CDR3 bases that were read are TGTGCCAGCAGTCCCAAAACCAACGAA.

There are a few counts of this clone. These gene names are mouse names. The CDR3 extends 4 residues past the end of the read, so its final part is completed from the germline J gene. This chain connects TRBV13-3 to TRBJ1-1; 7 bases fit TRBD1. The CDR3 length is 14 residues. The V segment lost 2 bases and the J segment 3 bases; nucleotides outside the gene matches: 4. Germline V gene sequence: CDR1 NNHDY, CDR2 SYVADS. The CDR3 loop is CASSEQGGDTEVFF. The sequenced part of the CDR3 DNA is TGTGCCAGCAGTGAACAAGGGGGCGACACA.

The table lists this clone with many counts. The gene names here belong to mouse. The part of the CDR3 DNA that was read is TGTGCCAGCAGTGGGACAGCCCTGCCAGAA. It translates to CASSGTALPE. The CDR3 as a whole reads CASSGTALPETLYF. The chain uses TRBV13-3 and TRBJ2-3; possibly TRBD1 for D (6 bases). The CDR3 end falls 4 residues outside the read, so it is completed with the germline J gene. Trimming took off 3 bases at V and 4 bases at J, with 12 bases between the two ends. The CDR3 is 14 amino acids. Germline V lookup: CDR1 NNHDY, CDR2 SYVADS.

A note on this clone: Mouse gene names apply. The read falls 4 residues short of the CDR3 end, and the missing part is taken from the germline J gene. The rearrangement joins TRBV1 to TRBJ2-7; TRBD2 matches 9 bases. Germline V gene data show CDR1 as NSQYPW and CDR2 as LRSPGD (reference sequence). The CDR3 is 16 residues long. Trimming at V came to 3 bases and at J to 0 bases, leaving 6 bases not matched to a gene. The CDR3 bases that were read are TGCACCTGCAGTGCCGGACTGGGGAGGAGCTCCTAT. As protein: CTCSAGLGRSSY. The whole CDR3 sequence reads CTCSAGLGRSSYEQYF.

With regard to this clone: Gene labels here are mouse ones. The CDR3 is cut off 4 residues early in the read; its end comes from the germline J gene. The chain links TRBV1 to TRBJ1-2; 7 bases align to TRBD1. CDR1 is NSQYPW and CDR2 is LRSPGD in the germline V gene (reference sequence). The ends lost 6 bases at V and 0 bases at J; junction bases unmatched: 4. The CDR3 has 14 amino acids. CDR3 amino acids: CTCSDQGANSDYTF. The part of the CDR3 DNA that was read is TGCACCTGCAGCGATCAGGGGGCAAACTCC. Full variable domain (missing parts from reference TRBV1 and TRBJ1-2): VTLLEQNPRWRLVPRGQAVNLRCILKNSQYPWMSWYQQDLQKQLQWLFTLRSPGDKEVKSLPGADYLATRVTDTELRLQVANMSQGRTLYCTCSDQGANSDYTFGSGTRLLVI.